Sequencing of this T cell receptor (beta chain) was carried out in a study of blood T cell repertoires in COVID-19. Germline assignment: CDR1 SQVTM and CDR2 ANQGSEA. V lost 4 bases to trimming and J lost 1 base; unmatched junction nucleotides: 8. The CDR3 spans 15 residues. The cohort comprised adults aged roughly 18 to 95 years residing in approximately 22 US areas. The table came from immunoSEQ multiplex PCR; TCRdb's copy has only in-frame clones and leaves some out. This table has 280,000 or so clones, nearly 90% appearing once. The receptor was derived from a woman aged 18-35 years with acute COVID-19. This chain joins TRBV29-1 and TRBJ1-1; 8 bases match TRBD1. Sequencing was done on a sample of PBMCs or T cells enriched from blood (not recorded which). CDR3 sequence: CSVVAVTGANTEAFF. The DNA of the CDR3 is TGCAGCGTTGTTGCGGTGACAGGGGCGAACACTGAAGCTTTCTTT.